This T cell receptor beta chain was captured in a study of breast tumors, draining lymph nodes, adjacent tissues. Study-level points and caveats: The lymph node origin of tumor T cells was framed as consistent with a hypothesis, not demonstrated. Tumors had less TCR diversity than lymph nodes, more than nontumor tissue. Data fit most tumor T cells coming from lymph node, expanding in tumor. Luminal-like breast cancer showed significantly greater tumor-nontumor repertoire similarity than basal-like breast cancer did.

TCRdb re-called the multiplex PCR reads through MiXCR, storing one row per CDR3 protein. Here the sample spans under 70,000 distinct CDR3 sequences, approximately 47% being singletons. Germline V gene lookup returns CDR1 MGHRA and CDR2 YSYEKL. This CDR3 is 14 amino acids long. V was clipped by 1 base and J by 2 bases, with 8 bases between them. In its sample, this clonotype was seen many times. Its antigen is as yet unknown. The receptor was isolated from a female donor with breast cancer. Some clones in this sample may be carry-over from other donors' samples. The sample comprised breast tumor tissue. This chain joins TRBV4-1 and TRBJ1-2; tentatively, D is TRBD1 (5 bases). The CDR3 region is CASSQAEGNYGYTF. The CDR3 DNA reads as TGCGCCAGCAGCCAAGCCGAGGGGAACTATGGCTACACCTTC.